This TCR beta chain was obtained from a study of T cells in Graves' hyperthyroidism and ophthalmopathy. Study outcomes and limitations: Ophthalmopathy onset followed model prediction by a median around 6.6 months. Most thyroid clonotypes that were expanded above 0.001 also turned up in blood.

This clonotype was recorded many times. Its antigen is unknown. Each diagnosis drew on symptoms, thyroxine, TRAb, thyroid ultrasound and orbital computed tomography findings. Trimming at V came to 4 bases and at J to 1 base, leaving 5 bases not matched to a gene. The CDR3 is made up of 15 amino acids. Amplification of TCR beta CDR3 regions was performed using RNA transcripts as template. The TCR CDR3 was amplified in a first-round RT-PCR using the HTBI primer set. TCRdb analysed the multiplex PCR reads with MiXCR anew, one entry per CDR3 protein. The profile shows under 350,000 distinct CDR3 sequences, around a sixth of them singletons.

The sequence derives from a woman between 50 and 59 years old with Graves' hyperthyroidism. The V call is TRBV12-3 or TRBV12-4, the J call TRBJ1-1, with 8 bases matching TRBD1. Input material: blood. The CDR3 loop reads CASSSGQAGNTEAFF. CDR3 nucleotides: TGTGCCAGCAGTTCGGGACAGGCCGGGAACACTGAAGCTTTCTTT.